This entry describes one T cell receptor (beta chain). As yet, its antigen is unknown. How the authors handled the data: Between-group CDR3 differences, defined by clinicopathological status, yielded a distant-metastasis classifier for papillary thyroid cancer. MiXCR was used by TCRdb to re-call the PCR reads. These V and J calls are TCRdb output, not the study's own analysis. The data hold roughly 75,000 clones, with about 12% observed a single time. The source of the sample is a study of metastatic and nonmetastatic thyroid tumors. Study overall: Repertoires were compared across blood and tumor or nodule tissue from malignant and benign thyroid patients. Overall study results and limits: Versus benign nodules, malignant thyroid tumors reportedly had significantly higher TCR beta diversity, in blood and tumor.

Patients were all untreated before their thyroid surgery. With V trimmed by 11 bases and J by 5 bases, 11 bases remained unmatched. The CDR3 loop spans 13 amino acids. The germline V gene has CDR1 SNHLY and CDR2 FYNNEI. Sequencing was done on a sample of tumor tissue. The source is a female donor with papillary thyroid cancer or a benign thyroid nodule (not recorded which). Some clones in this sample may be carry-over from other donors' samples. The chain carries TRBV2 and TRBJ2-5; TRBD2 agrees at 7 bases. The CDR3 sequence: CAGLRSGTETQYF. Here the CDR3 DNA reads TGTGCCGGCCTGCGGAGCGGGACTGAGACCCAGTACTTC.